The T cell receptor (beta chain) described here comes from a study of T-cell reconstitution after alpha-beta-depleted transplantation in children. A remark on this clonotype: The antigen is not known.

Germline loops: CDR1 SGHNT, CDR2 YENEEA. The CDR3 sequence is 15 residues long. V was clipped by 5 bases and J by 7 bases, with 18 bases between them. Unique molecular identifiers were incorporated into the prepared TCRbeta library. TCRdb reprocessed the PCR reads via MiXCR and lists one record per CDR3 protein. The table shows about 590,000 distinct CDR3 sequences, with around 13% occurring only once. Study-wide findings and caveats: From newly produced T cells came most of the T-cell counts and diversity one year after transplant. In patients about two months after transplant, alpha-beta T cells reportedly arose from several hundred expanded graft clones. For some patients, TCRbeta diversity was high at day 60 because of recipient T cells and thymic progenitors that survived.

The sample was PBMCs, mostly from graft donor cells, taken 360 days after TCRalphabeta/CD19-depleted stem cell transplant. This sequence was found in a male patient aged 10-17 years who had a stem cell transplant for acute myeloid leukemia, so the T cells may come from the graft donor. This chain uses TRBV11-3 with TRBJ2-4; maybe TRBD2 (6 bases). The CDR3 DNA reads TGTGCCAGCAGCGCAGGAGGGACCCTGGGGAACATTCAGTACTTC. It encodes CASSAGGTLGNIQYF.